This T cell receptor (beta chain) derives from a study of blood T cell repertoires in COVID-19. Background on the study: Researchers got acute and convalescent COVID-19 samples from the United States, Italy and Spain. T cells, B-cell-depleted T cells, or PBMCs provided the cDNA or gDNA that served as material.

The CDR3 spans 14 residues. V dropped 7 bases and J dropped 7; count of bases not matched to a gene: 9. Germline CDR1 is MNHNY and CDR2 is SVGAGI (reference sequence). Under the authors' procedure: Estimates of nucleated cell counts were drawn from the amplification of reference gene primers. Clones were sequenced by immunoSEQ multiplex PCR, and TCRdb holds only the in-frame ones, with some missing. That table furnishes V, J and clone size, whereas the DNA furnished D and trimming. The sample shows around 370,000 clones, around 91% of them seen only once. This clone has only one observation. The TCR comes from a man aged 18 to 30 with active or convalescent COVID-19. This chain uses TRBV6-6 with TRBJ1-5; 8 bases agree with TRBD1. The sample comprised peripheral blood. CDR3 bases: TGTGCCAGCACCACCGCAGGGGGCTTGCAGCCCCAGCATTTT. This sequence encodes CASTTAGGLQPQHF.